The clone carrying this T cell receptor (beta chain) was picked up a small number of times. The antigen remains unidentified. The germline V and J ends were trimmed by 2 bases and 0 bases, with 9 bases remaining between them. The germline V gene has CDR1 LNHNV and CDR2 YYDKDF (reference sequence). The CDR3 consists of 15 residues. Carried by the TCR beta cDNA libraries were unique molecular identifiers. The yield from roughly 1 to 10 million T cells was roughly 0.5 million cDNA molecules in total. TCRdb called the PCR reads again in MiXCR, with one record for every CDR3 protein. The data show about 540,000 distinct CDR3 sequences, with 30% to 40% seen just once and around 5.9% held by the top ten. The data are from a study of post-analysis software for immune sequencing data. Study-wide results and limits: With TRBV5-6, TRBV5-1 and TRBV20-1 included, several TRBV segments were more frequent in patients than in controls. Under the F measure, samples that were prepared in one batch clustered strongly together. A significant reduction in normalized Chao1 diversity was observed in multiple sclerosis patients versus controls.

Sequenced sample: blood. The rearrangement links TRBV15 to TRBJ2-3; perhaps TRBD1 as D (5 bases). This TCR came from a girl between 2 and 17 years old with multiple sclerosis. In nucleotides, the CDR3 is TGTGCCACCAGCAGACAGGGTGAGAGCACAGATACGCAGTATTTT. This encodes CATSRQGESTDTQYF. Drawing the rest from reference TRBV15 and TRBJ2-3, the complete variable domain is DAMVIQNPRYQVTQFGKPVTLSCSQTLNHNVMYWYQQKSSQAPKLLFHYYDKDFNNEADTPDNFQSRRPNTSFCFLDIRSPGLGDTAMYLCATSRQGESTDTQYFGPGTRLTVL.